The clone carrying this T cell receptor (beta chain) was counted between two and nine times. Its antigen is unknown. Germline V gene data show CDR1 as MNHEY and CDR2 as SMNVEV (reference sequence). Trimming removed 4 bases from V and 4 bases from J, with 8 bases in between. CDR3 length equals 13 residues. This entry is derived from a study of shared clonotypes between healthy human individuals. Study information: Three plates each covered CD4 naive and memory; CD8 naive two, CD8 memory one. Study findings and constraints: Around 5% of naive CD4 clonotypes were shared across a few donors. Generation probabilities of non-shared clonotypes were lower (relative to those shared by all four donors).

The table came from immunoSEQ multiplex PCR; TCRdb's copy has only in-frame clones and leaves some out. Found here are under 2,500,000 clones, approximately 96% of them singletons; the top ten hold around 0.13%. Specimen: naive CD4+ T cells sorted from blood. Sample subset: CD45RA+ positively selected. This receptor was identified in a young man in good health. This chain connects TRBV27 to TRBJ1-5; D unresolved. The CDR3 coding sequence is TGTGCCAGCAGTTCTCGGATGAATCAGCCCCAGCATTTT. This sequence encodes CASSSRMNQPQHF.